The clone carrying this TCR beta chain was seen many times. Antigen specificity is unknown. The data were taken from a study of T-cell reconstitution after alpha-beta-depleted transplantation in children. Broader study findings: Surviving recipient T cells and thymic progenitors underlay high day-60 TCRbeta diversity in some patients. Most T-cell counts and diversity one year after the transplant came from T cells that were newly produced. The origin of alpha-beta T cells about two months after transplant was reportedly several hundred expanded graft clones.

For TCRbeta, the library was prepared with unique molecular identifiers. Each CDR3 protein is one row after TCRdb ran MiXCR on the PCR reads. The sample lists some 150,000 distinct CDR3 sequences; around 8.5% were seen once. CDR3 length: 14 amino acids. Deletions cut 2 bases from V and 0 bases from J, with 7 bases between. CDR1 is MGHRA, CDR2 YSYEKL, per germline. This chain connects TRBV4-1 to TRBJ2-5; no reliable D call. Source: PBMCs, mostly from graft donor cells, taken 180 days after TCRalphabeta/CD19-depleted stem cell transplant. The TCR originated in a female patient between 2 and 15 years old who had a stem cell transplant for congenital amegakaryocytic thrombocytopenia, so the T cells may come from the graft donor. The CDR3 DNA reads TGCGCCAGCAGCCAACGACAAGACCAAGAGACCCAGTACTTC. It specifies CASSQRQDQETQYF.